This entry lists 22 T cell receptor beta chains sequenced from one sample in a study of Tregs in tolerant kidney transplant recipients. Generated by immunoSEQ multiplex PCR, the TCRdb table keeps only in-frame clones and is missing some. The repertoire holds some 68,000 clones, with around 84% as singletons. The sequencing input was CD4+ T cells from blood. These TCRs come from a human donor in good health.

J is TRBJ2-2 and V is TRBV4-3, with D maybe TRBD2 (6 bases). Between the trimmed V and J ends, which lost 1 base and 4 bases, there was a span of 13 bases. The CDR3 is 16 residues long. The germline gives CDR1 LGHNA, CDR2 YSLEER. The CDR3 bases are TGCGCCAGCAGCCAAGCTCGGGACTTGGTCACCGGGGAGCTGTTTTTT. This translates into CASSQARDLVTGELFF.

The chain is built from TRBV7-2 and TRBJ2-7, with D perhaps TRBD1 or TRBD2 (5 bases each). The CDR3 length is 14 residues. Germline V lookup: CDR1 SGHTA, CDR2 FQGNSA. The ends were cut back, 5 bases at V and 7 bases at J, with 18 bases in the middle. Here the CDR3 reads CASSPSGTVGEQYF. CDR3 nucleotides: TGTGCCAGCAGCCCGTCCGGGACGGTGGGGGAGCAGTACTTC.

The chain is built from TRBV5-4 and TRBJ2-7, with 8 nucleotides matching TRBD1. CDR3 length: 14 amino acids. V shed 4 bases, J shed 2 bases, and the junction held 5 bases outside the gene matches. Germline V gene sequence: CDR1 SGHNT, CDR2 YYREEE (reference sequence). CDR3: CASSTGTGPYEQYF. CDR3 DNA sequence: TGTGCCAGCAGCACCGGGACAGGCCCCTACGAGCAGTACTTC.

The J gene is TRBJ2-1, the V gene TRBV30; possibly TRBD2 for D (6 bases). Germline V gene sequence: CDR1 GTSNPN, CDR2 SVGIG (reference sequence). V gave up 2 bases and J gave up 0 bases, with 8 bases separating them. The CDR3 runs 14 residues. The CDR3 protein is CAWSRGSSYNEQFF. For the CDR3, the DNA is TGTGCCTGGAGTCGGGGGAGCTCCTACAATGAGCAGTTCTTC. The full variable domain, its missing parts supplied by reference TRBV30 and TRBJ2-1, is SQTIHQWPATLVQPVGSPLSLECTVEGTSNPNLYWYRQAAGRGLQLLFYSVGIGQISSEVPQNLSASRPQDRQFILSSKKLLLSDSGFYLCAWSRGSSYNEQFFGPGTRLTVL.

The chain uses TRBV11-3 and TRBJ1-4; D is perhaps TRBD1 (6 bases). The germline V gene encodes CDR1 SGHNT and CDR2 YENEEA. This CDR3 region has 12 residues. Trimming left V 3 bases short and J 13 bases short, with 12 bases between. The CDR3 here is CASSFLGGGLFF. CDR3 in DNA: TGTGCCAGCAGCTTTTTGGGGGGCGGACTGTTTTTT.

The V gene is TRBV7-2, the J gene TRBJ2-3; TRBD2 might be the D (6 bases). The germline gives CDR1 SGHTA, CDR2 FQGNSA. Between the trimmed V and J ends, which lost 0 bases and 4 bases, there was a span of 11 bases. The CDR3 consists of 15 residues. The CDR3 loop is CASSLAGWGADTQYF. CDR3 nucleotides: TGTGCCAGCAGCTTAGCAGGGTGGGGGGCAGATACGCAGTATTTT.

The chain combines TRBV6-5 with TRBJ2-3; D ambiguous. The length of the CDR3 is 12 residues. V was shortened by 6 bases and J by 5 bases, with 9 bases between the two germline ends. Germline CDR1 is MNHEY and CDR2 is SVGAGI. Written as DNA, the CDR3 is TGTGCCAGCAGCCCTGACGGAGATACGCAGTATTTT. Residues: CASSPDGDTQYF.

The chain has TRBV27 and TRBJ2-7; possible D gene TRBD2, 6 bases. Germline CDR1 MNHEY, CDR2 SMNVEV (reference sequence). The CDR3 has 15 residues. Deletions cut 7 bases from V and 1 base from J, with 17 bases between. CDR3 loop: CASTQRGGLSYEQYF. The CDR3 DNA is TGTGCCAGCACCCAGAGGGGAGGCCTGTCCTACGAGCAGTACTTC.

The J gene is TRBJ2-7, the V gene TRBV18, with 7 bases fitting TRBD1. CDR3 size: 15 residues. Germline V gives CDR1 KGHSH, CDR2 LQKENI. With V trimmed by 2 bases and J by 3 bases, 7 bases remained unmatched. Written as DNA, the CDR3 is TGTGCCAGCTCACCATCTATAGGGGGCCTCTACGAGCAGTACTTC. Encoded protein: CASSPSIGGLYEQYF.

This clone ranks as medium-sized (0.01 to 0.1%). The chain joins TRBV2 to TRBJ2-5, with D maybe TRBD1 (6 bases). The germline gives CDR1 SNHLY, CDR2 FYNNEI. CDR3 size: 13 residues. V was trimmed by 3 bases and J by 1 base, leaving 6 bases between them. The CDR3 nucleotides are TGTGCCAGCAGTGACAGGGGCCAAGAGACCCAGTACTTC. Translated, it gives CASSDRGQETQYF.

The CDR3 region is CSCRGAAVDEQFF. Written as DNA, the CDR3 is TGCAGCTGCCGGGGGGCAGCCGTCGATGAGCAGTTCTTC. The J gene is TRBJ2-1, the V gene TRBV29-1; a possible D gene is TRBD2 (7 bases). From germline, CDR1 is SQVTM and CDR2 ANQGSEA. V lost 8 bases and J 8 bases, leaving 19 bases between the germline ends. This CDR3 has 13 amino acids.

V gene TRBV14 combines with J gene TRBJ2-7; D not certain. The CDR3 totals 16 residues. From germline, CDR1 is SGHDN and CDR2 FVKESK. The V and J ends lost 0 bases and 4 bases respectively, with 16 bases between them. CDR3 in DNA: TGTGCCAGCAGCCAAGAGGGTAGAAAGGGAAGTTACGAGCAGTACTTC. It is translated as CASSQEGRKGSYEQYF.

V is TRBV10-3 and J is TRBJ2-5; D unresolved. The ends were cut back, 3 bases at V and 1 base at J, with 15 bases in the middle. CDR1 is ENHRY, CDR2 SYGVKD, per germline. This CDR3 spans 16 amino acids. The CDR3 region is CAISDVSELLQETQYF. Here the CDR3 DNA reads TGTGCCATCAGTGACGTAAGCGAGTTGCTCCAAGAGACCCAGTACTTC.

The chain combines TRBV18 with TRBJ2-7, with D unresolved. V was clipped by 3 bases and J by 4 bases, with 13 bases between them. Per germline, CDR1 KGHSH and CDR2 LQKENI. The CDR3 extends over 14 amino acids. CDR3 region: CASSPRGSIYEQYF. CDR3 nucleotide sequence: TGTGCCAGCTCACCCCGTGGCTCGATTTACGAGCAGTACTTC.

This chain uses TRBV27 with TRBJ1-5; D may be TRBD1 (5 bases). CDR3 length: 18 residues. Germline V gene sequence: CDR1 MNHEY, CDR2 SMNVEV (reference sequence). V lost 10 bases and J 2 bases, leaving 27 bases between the germline ends. The CDR3 spells CATPPIFKGRGGNQPQHF. The CDR3, as DNA: TGTGCCACCCCACCGATATTTAAAGGGCGGGGGGGCAATCAGCCCCAGCATTTT.

The table lists this clone with a count of one. The chain carries TRBV13 and TRBJ1-1; D might be TRBD1 (6 bases). CDR1 and CDR2 from the germline V gene are PRHDT and FYEKMQ (reference sequence). Between the trimmed V and J ends, which lost 4 bases and 1 base, there was a span of 16 bases. The CDR3 spans 16 residues. This CDR3 is CASSSSQGSGNTEAFF. As DNA, the CDR3 is TGTGCCAGCAGCTCTAGCCAGGGGAGCGGGAACACTGAAGCTTTCTTT.

This sequence joins TRBV19 and TRBJ1-4; no clear D. The V gene lost 10 bases and the J gene lost 7 bases, with 13 bases spanning the gap. Per germline, CDR1 LNHDA and CDR2 SQIVND (reference sequence). This CDR3 region has 12 residues. The CDR3 region is CATQTASEKLFF. The CDR3 DNA is TGTGCCACCCAGACGGCCAGTGAAAAACTGTTTTTT.

Regarding this clone: One base away lies a much larger clone, so this may be a sequencing read error. The same CDR3 also results from other DNA sequences found in this sample. This chain connects TRBV28 to TRBJ1-1, with unresolved D. CDR1 and CDR2 from the germline V gene are MDHEN and SYDVKM. CDR3 length equals 13 residues. Trimming stripped 7 bases from V and 11 bases from J, with 20 bases between. The DNA of the CDR3 is TGTGCCAGCACCGTGAGTTTCGGCAGAGAGGCTTTCTTT. Encoded protein: CASTVSFGREAFF. Supplemented by reference TRBV28 and TRBJ1-1, the full variable domain reads DVKVTQSSRYLVKRTGEKVFLECVQDMDHENMFWYRQDPGLGLRLIYFSYDVKMKEKGDIPEGYSVSREKKERFSLILESASTNQTSMYLCASTVSFGREAFFGQGTRLTVV.

In this sample, this clone turned up a few times. CDR3 bases: TGTGCCAGCAGTCGCGCGGGTGGAGGGGGCCTAGAGACCCAGTACTTC. It is translated as CASSRAGGGGLETQYF. The chain uses TRBV28 and TRBJ2-5; D is possibly TRBD1 (7 bases). The germline V gene encodes CDR1 MDHEN and CDR2 SYDVKM. The CDR3 has 16 residues. Trimming pared 5 bases from V and 4 bases from J, leaving 20 bases between.

This rearrangement joins TRBV27 to TRBJ1-2; the match to TRBD1 covers 7 bases. Germline assignment: CDR1 MNHEY and CDR2 SMNVEV (reference sequence). Trimming cost V 4 bases and J 9 bases; bases outside gene matches: 8. The CDR3 runs to 13 residues. CDR3 sequence: CASSYTGAGSYTF. Here the CDR3 DNA reads TGTGCCAGCAGTTATACAGGGGCGGGAAGCTACACCTTC.

This chain links TRBV18 with TRBJ2-3; weak D call: TRBD1 (5 bases). The CDR3 has 16 amino acids. Germline lookup yields CDR1 KGHSH and CDR2 LQKENI. V was cut by 0 bases and J by 2 bases, with 12 bases left in between. The CDR3 is CASSPPAGSLTDTQYF. Here the CDR3 DNA reads TGTGCCAGCTCACCACCGGCAGGGTCACTCACAGATACGCAGTATTTT.

This clone has only a few counts. The chain has TRBV29-1 and TRBJ2-3; weak D call: TRBD1 (6 bases). This CDR3 is 13 amino acids long. CDR1 is SQVTM and CDR2 is ANQGSEA in the germline V gene. V dropped 3 bases and J dropped 6 bases, with 13 bases sitting between them. The CDR3 loop reads CSVEGAGGDTQYF. CDR3 coding DNA: TGCAGCGTTGAGGGGGCAGGTGGGGATACGCAGTATTTT.